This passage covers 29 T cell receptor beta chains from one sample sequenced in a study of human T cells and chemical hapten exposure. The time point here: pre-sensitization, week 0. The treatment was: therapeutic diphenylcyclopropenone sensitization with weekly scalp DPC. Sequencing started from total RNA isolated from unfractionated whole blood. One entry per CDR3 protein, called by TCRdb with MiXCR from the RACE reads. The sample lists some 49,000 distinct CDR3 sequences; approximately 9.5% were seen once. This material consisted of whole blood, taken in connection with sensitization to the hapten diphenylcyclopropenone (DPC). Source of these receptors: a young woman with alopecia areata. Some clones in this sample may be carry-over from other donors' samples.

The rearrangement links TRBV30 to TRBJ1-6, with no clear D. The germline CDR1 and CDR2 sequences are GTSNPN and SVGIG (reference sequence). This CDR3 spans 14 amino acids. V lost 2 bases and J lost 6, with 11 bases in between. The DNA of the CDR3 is TGTGCCTGGAGTCTAGGGCCAGGTAATTCACCCCTCCACTTT. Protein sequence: CAWSLGPGNSPLHF.

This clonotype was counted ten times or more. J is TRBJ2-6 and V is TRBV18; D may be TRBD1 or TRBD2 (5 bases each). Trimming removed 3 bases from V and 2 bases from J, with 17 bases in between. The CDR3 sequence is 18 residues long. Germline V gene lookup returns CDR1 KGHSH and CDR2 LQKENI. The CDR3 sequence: CASSPVTGQSTGANVLTF. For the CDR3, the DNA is TGTGCCAGCTCACCCGTGACGGGGCAGAGCACTGGGGCCAACGTCCTGACTTTC.

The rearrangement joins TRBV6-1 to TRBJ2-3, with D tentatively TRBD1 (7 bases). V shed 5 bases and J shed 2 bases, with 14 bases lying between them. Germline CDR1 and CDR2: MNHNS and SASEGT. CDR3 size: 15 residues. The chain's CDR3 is CASSPGGTHTDTQYF. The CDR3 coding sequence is TGTGCCAGCAGTCCAGGGGGGACCCACACAGATACGCAGTATTTT.

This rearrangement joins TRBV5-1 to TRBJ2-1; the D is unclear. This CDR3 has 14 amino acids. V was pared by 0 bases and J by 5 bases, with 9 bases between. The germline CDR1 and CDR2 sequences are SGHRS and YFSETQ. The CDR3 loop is CASSLDGRDNEQFF. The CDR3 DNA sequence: TGCGCCAGCAGCTTGGACGGACGCGACAATGAGCAGTTCTTC.

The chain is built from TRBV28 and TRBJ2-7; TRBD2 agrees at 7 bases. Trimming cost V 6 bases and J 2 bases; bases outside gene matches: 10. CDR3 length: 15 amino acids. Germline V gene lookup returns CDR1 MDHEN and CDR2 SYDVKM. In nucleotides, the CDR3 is TGTGCCAGCAGCCCAGGAGCGGGGCGTGCCTACGAGCAGTACTTC. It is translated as CASSPGAGRAYEQYF.

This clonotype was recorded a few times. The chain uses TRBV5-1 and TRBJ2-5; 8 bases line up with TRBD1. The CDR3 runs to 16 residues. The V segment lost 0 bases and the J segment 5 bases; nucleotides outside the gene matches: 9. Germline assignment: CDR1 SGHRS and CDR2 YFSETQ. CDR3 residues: CASSLGSQGARETQYF. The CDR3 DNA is TGCGCCAGCAGCTTGGGTTCCCAGGGGGCGAGGGAGACCCAGTACTTC.

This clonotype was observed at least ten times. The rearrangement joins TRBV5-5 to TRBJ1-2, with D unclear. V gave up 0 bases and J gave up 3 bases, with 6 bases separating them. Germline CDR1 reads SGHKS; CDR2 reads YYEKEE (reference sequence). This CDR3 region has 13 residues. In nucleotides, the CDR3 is TGTGCCAGCAGCTTGGAAGGAGACTATGGCTACACCTTC. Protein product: CASSLEGDYGYTF. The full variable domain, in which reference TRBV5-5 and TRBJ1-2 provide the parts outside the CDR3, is DAGVTQSPTHLIKTRGQQVTLRCSPISGHKSVSWYQQVLGQGPQFIFQYYEKEERGRGNFPDRFSARQFPNYSSELNVNALLLGDSALYLCASSLEGDYGYTFGSGTRLTVV.

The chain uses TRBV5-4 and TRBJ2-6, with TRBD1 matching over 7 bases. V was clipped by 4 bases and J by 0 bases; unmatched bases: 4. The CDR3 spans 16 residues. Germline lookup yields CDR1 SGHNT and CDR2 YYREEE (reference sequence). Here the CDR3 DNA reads TGTGCCAGCAGCCCGGGGACAGCCTCTGGGGCCAACGTCCTGACTTTC. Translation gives CASSPGTASGANVLTF.

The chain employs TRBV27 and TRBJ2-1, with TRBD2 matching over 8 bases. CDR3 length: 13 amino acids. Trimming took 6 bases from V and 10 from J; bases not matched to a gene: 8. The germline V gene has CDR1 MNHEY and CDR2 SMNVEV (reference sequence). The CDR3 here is CASRVAGGREQFF. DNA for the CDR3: TGTGCCAGCAGAGTGGCGGGGGGCAGAGAGCAGTTCTTC.

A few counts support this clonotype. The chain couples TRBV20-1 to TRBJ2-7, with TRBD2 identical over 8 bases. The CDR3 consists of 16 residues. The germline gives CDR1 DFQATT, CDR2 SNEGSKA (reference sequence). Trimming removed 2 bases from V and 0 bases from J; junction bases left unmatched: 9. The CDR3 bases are TGCAGTGCTAGATTCGCGGGGGGAGTAAGCTCCTACGAGCAGTACTTC. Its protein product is CSARFAGGVSSYEQYF.

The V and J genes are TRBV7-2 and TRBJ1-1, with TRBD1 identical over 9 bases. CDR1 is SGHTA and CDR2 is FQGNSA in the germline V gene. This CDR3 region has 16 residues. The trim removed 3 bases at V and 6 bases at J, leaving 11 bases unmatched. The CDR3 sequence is CASSLTGQGWRAEAFF. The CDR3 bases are TGTGCCAGCAGCTTGACGGGACAGGGATGGCGGGCTGAAGCTTTCTTT.

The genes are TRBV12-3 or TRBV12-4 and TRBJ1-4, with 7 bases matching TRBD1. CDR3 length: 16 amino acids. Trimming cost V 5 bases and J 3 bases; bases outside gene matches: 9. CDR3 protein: CASSKGQTMSNEKLFF. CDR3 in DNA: TGTGCCAGCAGTAAGGGACAGACAATGTCTAATGAAAAACTGTTTTTT.

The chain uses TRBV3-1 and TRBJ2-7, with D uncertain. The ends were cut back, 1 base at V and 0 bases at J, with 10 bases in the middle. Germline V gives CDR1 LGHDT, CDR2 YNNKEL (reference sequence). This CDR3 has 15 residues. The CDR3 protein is CASSQGQQSSYEQYF. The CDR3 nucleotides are TGTGCCAGCAGCCAAGGTCAACAGAGCTCCTACGAGCAGTACTTC.

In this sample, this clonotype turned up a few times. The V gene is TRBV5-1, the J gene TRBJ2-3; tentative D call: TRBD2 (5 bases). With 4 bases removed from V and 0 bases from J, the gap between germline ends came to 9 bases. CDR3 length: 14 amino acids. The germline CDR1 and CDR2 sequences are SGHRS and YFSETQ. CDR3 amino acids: CASSPLASTDTQYF. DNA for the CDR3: TGCGCCAGCAGCCCGCTAGCTAGCACAGATACGCAGTATTTT.

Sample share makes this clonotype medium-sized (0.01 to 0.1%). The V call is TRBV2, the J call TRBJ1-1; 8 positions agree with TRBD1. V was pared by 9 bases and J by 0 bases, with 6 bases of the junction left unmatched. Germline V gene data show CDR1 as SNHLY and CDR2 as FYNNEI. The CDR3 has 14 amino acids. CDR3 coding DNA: TGTGCCAGTAGACAGGGGTTATTGAACACTGAAGCTTTCTTT. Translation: CASRQGLLNTEAFF.

CDR3 sequence (DNA): TGCGCCAGCAGCCAAGAAAGCGCGGGTTCGGGGTCTACGCAGTATTTT. This codes for CASSQESAGSGSTQYF. The V and J genes are TRBV4-3 and TRBJ2-3; a weak D match, TRBD2 (5 bases). The CDR3 covers 16 residues. V lost 0 bases to trimming and J lost 8 bases, with 18 bases between them. Per the germline V gene, CDR1 is LGHNA and CDR2 is YSLEER.

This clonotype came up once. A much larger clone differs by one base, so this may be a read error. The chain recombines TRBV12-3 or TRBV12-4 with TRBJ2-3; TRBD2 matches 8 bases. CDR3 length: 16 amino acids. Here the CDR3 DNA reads TGTACCAGCACCTCGCTCGGGGGGGCGAGCACAGATACGCAGTATTTT. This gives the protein CTSTSLGGASTDTQYF.

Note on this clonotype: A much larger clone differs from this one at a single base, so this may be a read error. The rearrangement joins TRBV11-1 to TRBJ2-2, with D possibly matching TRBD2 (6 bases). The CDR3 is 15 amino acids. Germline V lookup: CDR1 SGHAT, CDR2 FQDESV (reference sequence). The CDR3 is CASSLALGDGGELYF. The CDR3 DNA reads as TGTGCCAGCAGCTTAGCGCTCGGGGATGGCGGGGAGCTGTATTTT.

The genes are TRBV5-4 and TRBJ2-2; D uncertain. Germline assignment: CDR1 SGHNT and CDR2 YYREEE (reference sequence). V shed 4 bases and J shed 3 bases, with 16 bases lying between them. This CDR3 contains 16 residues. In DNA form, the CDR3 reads TGTGCCAGCAGCCCCAAGCAGGTCGATGACACCGGGGAGCTGTTTTTT. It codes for CASSPKQVDDTGELFF.

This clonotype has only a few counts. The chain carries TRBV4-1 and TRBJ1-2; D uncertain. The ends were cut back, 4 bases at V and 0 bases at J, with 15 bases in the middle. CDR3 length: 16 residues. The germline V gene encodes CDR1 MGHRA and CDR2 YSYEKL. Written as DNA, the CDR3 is TGCGCCAGCAGCCCGATCCTTGGTAAAGCTAACTATGGCTACACCTTC. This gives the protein CASSPILGKANYGYTF.

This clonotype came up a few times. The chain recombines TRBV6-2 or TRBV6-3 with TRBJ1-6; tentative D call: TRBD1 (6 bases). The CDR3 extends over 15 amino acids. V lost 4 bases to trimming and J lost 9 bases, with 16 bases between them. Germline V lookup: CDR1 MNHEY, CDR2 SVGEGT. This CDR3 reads CASSSVGAPGSPLHF. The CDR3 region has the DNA TGTGCCAGCAGTTCAGTGGGGGCGCCAGGTTCACCCCTCCACTTT.

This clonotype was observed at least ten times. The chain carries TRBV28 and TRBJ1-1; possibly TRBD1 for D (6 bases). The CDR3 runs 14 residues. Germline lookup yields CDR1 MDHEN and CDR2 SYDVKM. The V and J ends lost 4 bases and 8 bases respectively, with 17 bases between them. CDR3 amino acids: CASSYPGGPTEAFF. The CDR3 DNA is TGTGCCAGCAGTTACCCCGGGGGCCCGACAGAAGCTTTCTTT.

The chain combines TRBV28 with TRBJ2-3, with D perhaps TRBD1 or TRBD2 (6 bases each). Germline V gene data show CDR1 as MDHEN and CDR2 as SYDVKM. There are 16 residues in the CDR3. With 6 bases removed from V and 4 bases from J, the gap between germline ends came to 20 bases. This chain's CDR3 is CASRERIWGAPDTQYF. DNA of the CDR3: TGTGCCAGCAGGGAACGCATTTGGGGGGCGCCAGATACGCAGTATTTT.

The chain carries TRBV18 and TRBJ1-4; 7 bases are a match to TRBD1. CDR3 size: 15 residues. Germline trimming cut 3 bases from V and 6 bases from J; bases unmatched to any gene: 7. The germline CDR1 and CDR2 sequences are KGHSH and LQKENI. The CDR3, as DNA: TGTGCCAGCTCACCGAGGGGGCTGGATGATGAAAAACTGTTTTTT. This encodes CASSPRGLDDEKLFF.

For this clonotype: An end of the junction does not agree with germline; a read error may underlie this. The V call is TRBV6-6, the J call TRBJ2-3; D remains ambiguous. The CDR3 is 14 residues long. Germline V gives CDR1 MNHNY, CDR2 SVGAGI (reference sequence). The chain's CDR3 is CASSYKSVGDMQYF. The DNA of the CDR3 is TGTGCCAGCAGTTACAAGTCAGTTGGAGATATGCAGTATTTT.

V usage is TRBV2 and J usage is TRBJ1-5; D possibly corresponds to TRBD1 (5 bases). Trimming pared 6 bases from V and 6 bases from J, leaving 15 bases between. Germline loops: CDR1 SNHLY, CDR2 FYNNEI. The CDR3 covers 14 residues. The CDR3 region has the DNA TGTGCCAGCAGGGGGACGGGGAACAGTCAGCCCCAGCATTTT. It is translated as CASRGTGNSQPQHF. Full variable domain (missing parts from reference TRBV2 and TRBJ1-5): EPEVTQTPSHQVTQMGQEVILRCVPISNHLYFYWYRQILGQKVEFLVSFYNNEISEKSEIFDDQFSVERPDGSNFTLKIRSTKLEDSAMYFCASRGTGNSQPQHFGDGTRLSIL.

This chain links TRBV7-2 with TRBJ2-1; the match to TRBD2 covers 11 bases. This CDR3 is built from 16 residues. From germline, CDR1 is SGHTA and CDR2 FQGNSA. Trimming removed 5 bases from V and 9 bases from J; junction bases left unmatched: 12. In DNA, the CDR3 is TGTGCCAGCAGCCCGACGGTAGCGGGGGGGCATAGTGAGCAGTTCTTC. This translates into CASSPTVAGGHSEQFF.

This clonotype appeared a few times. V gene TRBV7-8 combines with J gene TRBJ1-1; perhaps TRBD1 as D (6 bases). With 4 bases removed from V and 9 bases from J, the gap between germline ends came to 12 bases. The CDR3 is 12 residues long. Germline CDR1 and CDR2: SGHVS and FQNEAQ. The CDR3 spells CASSSGQQKAFF. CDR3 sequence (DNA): TGTGCCAGCAGCTCTGGACAGCAAAAAGCTTTCTTT.

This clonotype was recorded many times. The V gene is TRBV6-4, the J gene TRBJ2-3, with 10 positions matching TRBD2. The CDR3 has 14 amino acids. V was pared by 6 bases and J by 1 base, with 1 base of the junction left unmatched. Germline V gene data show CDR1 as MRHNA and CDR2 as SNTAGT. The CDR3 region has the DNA TGTGCCAGCAGCCTAGCGGGGGGCACAGATACGCAGTATTTT. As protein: CASSLAGGTDTQYF.